These T cell receptor beta chains were read from a single sample in a study of T cell responses to AZD1222 COVID-19 vaccine. Only in-frame clones appear in the TCRdb table, and some are missing; sequencing was by immunoSEQ multiplex PCR. The sample lists about 150,000 clones; less than 90% were seen once. The sequenced sample was peripheral blood, obtained on day 0 of AZD1222 vaccination. Source of these receptors: an adult in good health. CDR3s include the opening cysteine and the closing phenylalanine or tryptophan. The order of the fields is J gene, D gene, clone size, V gene, CDR3 protein, CDR3 DNA. A D gene is named only where the DNA matches it firmly. Rows may omit the clone size; those that give it use once, few, many or a size class.

TRBJ2-7 | TRBD1 | NA | TRBV10-3 | CAINPTGSTYEQYF | TGTGCCATCAATCCGACAGGGTCCACATACGAGCAGTACTTC
TRBJ1-5 | TRBD1 | NA | TRBV11-2 | CASSFFRDRPNSNQPQHF | TGTGCCAGCAGCTTCTTCCGGGACAGACCCAATAGCAATCAGCCCCAGCATTTT
TRBJ2-3 | TRBD1 | NA | TRBV6-5 | CASSRTGTVTDTQYF | TGTGCCAGCAGCCGGACAGGGACGGTCACAGATACGCAGTATTTT
TRBJ1-5 | NA | NA | TRBV10-3 | CAIATGSGVNQPQHF | TGTGCCATAGCGACGGGTTCAGGGGTCAATCAGCCCCAGCATTTT
TRBJ2-1 | NA | NA | TRBV6-6 | CASTNLGPYNEQFF | TGTGCCAGCACCAATCTAGGGCCCTACAATGAGCAGTTCTTC
TRBJ2-3 | TRBD2 | NA | TRBV4-3 | CASSQGGTSGTDTQYF | TGCGCCAGCAGCCAGGGTGGGACTAGCGGCACAGATACGCAGTATTTT
TRBJ2-7 | TRBD1 | NA | TRBV6-6 | CASSYDDRAYEQYF | TGTGCCAGCAGTTACGACGACAGGGCCTACGAGCAGTACTTC
TRBJ1-2 | NA | once | TRBV11-2 | CASSLGQIGGYTF | TGTGCCAGCAGCTTAGGTCAGATCGGTGGCTACACCTTC
TRBJ2-7 | NA | NA | TRBV3-1/TRBV3-2 | CASSPVLGGGYEQYF | TGTGCCAGCAGCCCCGTCCTGGGGGGCGGATACGAGCAGTACTTC
TRBJ2-2 | TRBD1 | NA | TRBV3-1/TRBV3-2 | CASSEQGMAGELFF | TGTGCCAGCAGCGAACAGGGGATGGCCGGGGAGCTGTTTTTT
TRBJ2-5 | NA | NA | TRBV2 | CASSERRGLRGETQYF | TGTGCCAGCAGTGAAAGGAGGGGCCTAAGGGGAGAGACCCAGTACTTC
TRBJ2-3 | TRBD1 | NA | TRBV19 | CASIDRGRGDTQYF | TGTGCCAGTATTGACAGGGGGCGAGGGGATACGCAGTATTTT
TRBJ1-6 | NA | NA | TRBV3-1/TRBV3-2 | CASSAEGNYNSPLHF | TGTGCCAGCAGCGCTGAGGGAAACTATAATTCACCCCTCCACTTT
TRBJ2-2 | NA | NA | TRBV19 | CASSRDGNTGELFF | TGTGCCAGTAGTAGGGACGGTAACACCGGGGAGCTGTTTTTT
TRBJ2-1 | NA | NA | TRBV10-3 | CAISDQLHNEQFF | TGTGCCATCAGTGACCAACTCCACAATGAGCAGTTCTTC
TRBJ1-5 | NA | NA | TRBV6-5 | CASNGGNRQPQHF | TGTGCCAGCAACGGGGGGAACCGACAGCCCCAGCATTTT
TRBJ2-3 | NA | NA | TRBV9 | CASSVATNTDTQYF | TGTGCCAGCAGCGTAGCTACTAACACAGATACGCAGTATTTT
TRBJ1-2 | NA | NA | TRBV18 | CASSPRQRDGYTF | TGTGCCAGCTCACCGCGACAGAGAGATGGCTACACCTTC
TRBJ2-7 | NA | NA | TRBV3-1/TRBV3-2 | CASSDQDYEQYF | TGTGCCAGCAGCGACCAGGACTACGAGCAGTACTTC
TRBJ2-3 | NA | NA | TRBV2 | CASSKRQPDTQYF | TGTGCCAGCAGCAAACGACAGCCAGATACGCAGTATTTT
TRBJ2-5 | TRBD2 | once | TRBV5-4 | CASSLGRLAGVQETQYF | TGTGCCAGCAGCTTGGGTCGACTAGCGGGGGTTCAAGAGACCCAGTACTTC
TRBJ1-6 | NA | NA | TRBV6-1 | CASSESLRGSPLHF | TGTGCCAGCAGTGAATCTCTGAGGGGATCACCCCTCCACTTT
TRBJ1-1 | NA | once | TRBV18 | CASSPAQGRLRENTEAFF | TGTGCCAGCTCACCAGCCCAGGGCAGGCTTCGGGAGAACACTGAAGCTTTCTTT
TRBJ2-1 | NA | NA | TRBV4-3 | CASSQDPGGSYNEQFF | TGCGCCAGCAGCCAAGATCCCGGGGGTTCCTACAATGAGCAGTTCTTC
TRBJ1-1 | TRBD1 | NA | TRBV6-2/TRBV6-3 | CASSRDRGNEAFF | TGTGCCAGCAGCCGGGACAGGGGAAATGAAGCTTTCTTT
TRBJ1-6 | NA | once | TRBV11-2 | CASSLNAPALHF | TGTGCCAGCAGCTTAAACGCCCCGGCCCTCCACTTT